The TCR beta chain under discussion was sequenced for a study of cytotoxic CD8 clonotypes in ibrutinib-treated CLL. Germline V gene data show CDR1 as SGHVS and CDR2 as FNYEAQ. CDR3 length: 13 amino acids. The V gene end was trimmed by 5 bases and the J gene end by 2 bases; junction bases not matched to a gene: 3. Generated by immunoSEQ multiplex PCR, the TCRdb table keeps only in-frame clones and is missing some. The data contain approximately 47,000 clones, 65% of them singletons. This chain links TRBV7-6 with TRBJ2-7; 7 nucleotides line up with TRBD1. Sequences were derived from PBMCs, sampled after 24 months of ibrutinib treatment. This TCR derives from a human donor with chronic lymphocytic leukemia. CDR3 loop: CASSRDSPYEQYF. The CDR3 nucleotides are TGTGCCAGCAGCCGGGACAGTCCCTACGAGCAGTACTTC.